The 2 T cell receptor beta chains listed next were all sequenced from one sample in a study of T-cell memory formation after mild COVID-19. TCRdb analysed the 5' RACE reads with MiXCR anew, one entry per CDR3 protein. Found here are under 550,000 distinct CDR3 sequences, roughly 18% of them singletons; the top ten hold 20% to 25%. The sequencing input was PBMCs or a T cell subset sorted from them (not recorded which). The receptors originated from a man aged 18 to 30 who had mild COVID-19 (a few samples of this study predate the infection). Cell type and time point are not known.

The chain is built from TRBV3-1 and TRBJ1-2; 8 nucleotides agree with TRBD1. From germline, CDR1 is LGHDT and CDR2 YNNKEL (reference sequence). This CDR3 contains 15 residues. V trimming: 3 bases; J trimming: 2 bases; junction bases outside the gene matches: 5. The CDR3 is CASSHIRGRNYGYTF. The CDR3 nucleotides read TGTGCCAGCAGCCATATCAGGGGGCGGAACTATGGCTACACCTTC.

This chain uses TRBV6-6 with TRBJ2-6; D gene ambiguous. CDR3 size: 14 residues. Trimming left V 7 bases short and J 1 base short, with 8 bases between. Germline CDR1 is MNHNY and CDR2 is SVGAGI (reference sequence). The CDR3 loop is CASTDGSGANVLTF. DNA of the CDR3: TGTGCCAGCACGGACGGATCTGGGGCCAACGTCCTGACTTTC.